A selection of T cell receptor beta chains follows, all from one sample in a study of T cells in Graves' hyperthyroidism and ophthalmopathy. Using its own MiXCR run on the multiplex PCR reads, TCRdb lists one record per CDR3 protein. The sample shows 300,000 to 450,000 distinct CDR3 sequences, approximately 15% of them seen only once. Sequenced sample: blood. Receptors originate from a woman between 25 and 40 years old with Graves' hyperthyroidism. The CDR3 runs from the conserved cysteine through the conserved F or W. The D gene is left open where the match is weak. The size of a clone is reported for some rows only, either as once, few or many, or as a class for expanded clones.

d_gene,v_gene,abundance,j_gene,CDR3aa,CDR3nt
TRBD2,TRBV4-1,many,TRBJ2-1,CASSQEPFTSGSSGEQFF,TGCGCCAGCAGCCAAGAACCTTTTACTAGCGGGAGTTCTGGTGAGCAGTTCTTC
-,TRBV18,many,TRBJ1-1,CASSQQERGTEAFF,TGTGCCAGCTCACAACAGGAGCGAGGAACTGAAGCTTTCTTT
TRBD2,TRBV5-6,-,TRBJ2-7,CASSTGLAGAKQYF,TGTGCCAGCAGCACGGGACTAGCGGGAGCTAAGCAGTACTTC
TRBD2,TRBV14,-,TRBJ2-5,CASSQDVPRLAGGETQYF,TGTGCCAGCAGCCAAGATGTTCCCCGACTAGCGGGAGGAGAGACCCAGTACTTC
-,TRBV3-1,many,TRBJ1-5,CASSQGVRSNQPQHF,TGTGCCAGCAGCCAAGGAGTGCGTAGCAATCAGCCCCAGCATTTT
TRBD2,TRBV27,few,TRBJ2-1,CASSQLAGEREQFF,TGTGCCTCCAGCCAGCTAGCGGGAGAGCGTGAGCAGTTCTTC
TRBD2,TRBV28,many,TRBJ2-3,CASRTIPGREGLSDTQYF,TGTGCCAGCAGGACAATACCGGGGAGGGAGGGCCTGTCAGATACGCAGTATTTT
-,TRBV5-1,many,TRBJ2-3,CASSDGTFTDTQYF,TGCGCCAGCAGCGACGGGACCTTCACAGATACGCAGTATTTT
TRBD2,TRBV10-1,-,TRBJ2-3,CASSGMTSGSMPDTQYF,TGCGCCAGCAGTGGGATGACTAGCGGGAGTATGCCAGATACGCAGTATTTT
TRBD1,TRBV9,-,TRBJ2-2,CASSVDQGAGELFF,TGTGCCAGCAGCGTAGATCAGGGGGCCGGGGAGCTGTTTTTT
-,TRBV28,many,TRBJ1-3,CASSNSGNTIYF,TGTGCCAGCAGTAACTCTGGAAACACCATATATTTT
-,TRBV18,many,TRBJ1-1,CASSRGEGSTEAFF,TGTGCCAGCTCCCGCGGGGAGGGAAGCACTGAAGCTTTCTTT
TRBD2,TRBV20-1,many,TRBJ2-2,CSAREPLAVLNTGELFF,TGCAGTGCTAGGGAACCCCTAGCGGTCCTGAACACCGGGGAGCTGTTTTTT
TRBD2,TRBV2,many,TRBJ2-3,CASRRLAGYPDTQYF,TGTGCCAGCAGGAGACTAGCGGGATATCCAGATACGCAGTATTTT
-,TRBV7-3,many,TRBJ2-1,CASSFGYYNEQFF,TGTGCCAGCAGCTTTGGATATTACAATGAGCAGTTCTTC
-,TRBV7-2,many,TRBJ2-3,CASSLQVTDTQYF,TGTGCCAGCAGCTTACAAGTTACAGATACGCAGTATTTT
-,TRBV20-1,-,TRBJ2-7,CSVWGRGQKPYEQYF,TGCAGTGTATGGGGGCGGGGGCAGAAACCTTACGAGCAGTACTTC
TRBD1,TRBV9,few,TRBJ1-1,CASSVEPVGQGGEAFF,TGTGCCAGCAGCGTCGAGCCAGTCGGACAGGGTGGTGAAGCTTTCTTT
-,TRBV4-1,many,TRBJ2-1,CASSQDESPFNEQFF,TGCGCCAGCAGCCAAGATGAGAGCCCCTTTAATGAGCAGTTCTTC
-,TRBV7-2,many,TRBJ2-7,CASSLLGPISSYEQYF,TGTGCCAGCAGCTTACTTGGCCCAATAAGCTCCTACGAGCAGTACTTC